This is a list of T cell receptor beta chains from one sample in a study of blood T cells in healthy people across ages. One entry per CDR3 protein results from TCRdb running MiXCR on the 5' RACE reads. The sample holds approximately 800,000 distinct CDR3 sequences, under 40% seen once. Source material: blood. These receptors were collected from a man aged 18 to 29 in good health. CDR3s include the opening cysteine and the closing phenylalanine or tryptophan. A D gene is named only where the DNA matches it firmly. Rows give clone size only sometimes, using once, few, many, or a class for an expanded clone.

CASSLEQMNTEAFF TGCGCCAGCAGCTTGGAACAGATGAACACTGAAGCTTTCTTT NA TRBJ1-1 few TRBV5-1
CASSLSVGTVSYEQYF TGTGCCAGCAGTTTATCGGTCGGGACCGTCTCCTACGAGCAGTACTTC NA TRBJ2-7 NA TRBV27
CASSPLQGGAGTDTQYF TGCGCCAGCAGCCCCCTTCAAGGGGGCGCGGGCACAGATACGCAGTATTTT TRBD1 TRBJ2-3 few TRBV5-1
CAISEIWGNEQFF TGTGCCATCAGTGAAATTTGGGGCAATGAGCAGTTCTTC NA TRBJ2-1 NA TRBV10-3
CSASRDGDSPLHF TGCAGTGCTAGTAGGGACGGGGATTCACCCCTCCACTTT NA TRBJ1-6 NA TRBV20-1
CASRSSGVGDTQYF TGTGCCAGCAGATCGTCAGGGGTGGGGGATACGCAGTATTTT NA TRBJ2-3 NA TRBV12-3/TRBV12-4
CASEGGLEPQHF TGTGCCAGCGAGGGGGGGTTGGAGCCCCAGCATTTT NA TRBJ1-5 NA TRBV12-3/TRBV12-4
CSETSGNYNEQFF TGCAGTGAAACTAGCGGGAACTACAATGAGCAGTTCTTC TRBD2 TRBJ2-1 NA TRBV20-1
CSVGTRGLLNEQYF TGCAGCGTTGGGACCAGGGGTCTTTTGAATGAGCAGTACTTC NA TRBJ2-7 NA TRBV29-1
CASGKLNYGYTF TGCGCCAGCGGCAAGCTTAACTATGGCTACACCTTC NA TRBJ1-2 NA TRBV4-1
CSARDPGRGLSGANVLTF TGCAGTGCTAGAGATCCGGGGCGGGGGCTCTCTGGGGCCAACGTCCTGACTTTC NA TRBJ2-6 many TRBV20-1
CASSKLARLNQETQYF TGTGCCAGTAGTAAGTTGGCCCGCCTAAACCAAGAGACCCAGTACTTC NA TRBJ2-5 many TRBV19
CAGKGDFDEQFF TGTGCCGGCAAGGGGGACTTCGATGAGCAGTTCTTC NA TRBJ2-1 NA TRBV12-3/TRBV12-4
CASSPNGGYSNQPQHF TGTGCCAGCAGTCCAAACGGGGGGTATAGCAATCAGCCCCAGCATTTT NA TRBJ1-5 few TRBV27
CASSLAVNSGANVLTF TGCGCCAGCAGCTTAGCGGTTAACTCTGGGGCCAACGTCCTGACTTTC NA TRBJ2-6 NA TRBV5-1
CASSSGAASQPQHF TGTGCCAGCAGTTCAGGGGCCGCGAGTCAGCCCCAGCATTTT NA TRBJ1-5 few TRBV6-5
CASSLRQGMGYEQYF TGTGCCAGCAGCCTAAGACAGGGGATGGGGTACGAGCAGTACTTC TRBD1 TRBJ2-7 NA TRBV7-2
CASSQDGSAGADGYTF TGCGCCAGCAGCCAAGATGGTTCCGCAGGGGCAGATGGCTACACCTTC NA TRBJ1-2 few TRBV4-3
CASSPSQIGEQYF TGTGCCAGCAGTCCATCCCAGATCGGCGAGCAGTACTTC NA TRBJ2-7 NA TRBV12-3/TRBV12-4
CASSLTGAGGANVLTF TGTGCCAGCAGCTTAACAGGGGCTGGCGGGGCCAACGTCCTGACTTTC TRBD1 TRBJ2-6 few TRBV7-9
CASTLYEQYF TGTGCCAGCACCCTCTACGAGCAGTACTTC NA TRBJ2-7 many TRBV12-3/TRBV12-4
CASSLERGSGAEQYF TGTGCCAGCAGCTTAGAGCGGGGTTCTGGGGCCGAGCAGTACTTC TRBD2 TRBJ2-7 few TRBV7-2
CATSRVTGAGANVLTF TGTGCCACCAGCAGAGTGACAGGGGCTGGGGCCAACGTCCTGACTTTC TRBD1 TRBJ2-6 NA TRBV15
CAGRRGGGDTQYF TGTGCCGGCAGGAGGGGGGGGGGAGATACGCAGTATTTT NA TRBJ2-3 NA TRBV25-1
CASSRQDYNSPLHF TGTGCCAGCAGCCGACAGGACTATAATTCACCCCTCCACTTT NA TRBJ1-6 NA TRBV7-9
CASSPPGQVKNIQYF TGCGCCAGCAGCCCACCCGGACAGGTTAAAAACATTCAGTACTTC TRBD1 TRBJ2-4 few TRBV5-1
CASSSAGTGVIDFQFF TGTGCCAGCAGCTCAGCCGGGACAGGGGTAATTGATTTCCAGTTCTTC TRBD1 TRBJ2-1 few TRBV7-9
CAGSARTGLNYGYTF TGCGCCGGCAGCGCAAGAACGGGACTGAATTATGGCTACACCTTC NA TRBJ1-2 once TRBV5-1
CASSPRRQGNEKLFF TGTGCCAGCAGCCCGAGGCGTCAGGGAAATGAAAAACTGTTTTTT NA TRBJ1-4 few TRBV28
CASTPHQGDNQPQHF TGTGCCAGTACCCCACATCAGGGTGACAATCAGCCCCAGCATTTT NA TRBJ1-5 few TRBV19
CASDRGQPQHF TGTGCCAGCGACAGGGGTCAGCCCCAGCATTTT TRBD1 TRBJ1-5 few TRBV6-1
CASSLGQGAAFF TGTGCCAGCAGCTTGGGGCAGGGTGCGGCTTTCTTT NA TRBJ1-1 NA TRBV11-2
CASSPGGGNTIYF TGTGCCAGCAGTCCAGGGGGTGGAAACACCATATATTTT TRBD1 TRBJ1-3 NA TRBV6-6
CASSFGTGEKLFF TGTGCCAGCAGTTTCGGGACCGGAGAAAAACTGTTTTTT NA TRBJ1-4 NA TRBV12-3/TRBV12-4
CSAEGQGHNEQYF TGCAGCGCCGAGGGACAGGGTCACAATGAGCAGTACTTC TRBD1 TRBJ2-7 NA TRBV29-1
CASSLGLPGTQYF TGTGCCAGCAGTTTAGGGCTCCCCGGGACCCAGTACTTC NA TRBJ2-5 few TRBV28